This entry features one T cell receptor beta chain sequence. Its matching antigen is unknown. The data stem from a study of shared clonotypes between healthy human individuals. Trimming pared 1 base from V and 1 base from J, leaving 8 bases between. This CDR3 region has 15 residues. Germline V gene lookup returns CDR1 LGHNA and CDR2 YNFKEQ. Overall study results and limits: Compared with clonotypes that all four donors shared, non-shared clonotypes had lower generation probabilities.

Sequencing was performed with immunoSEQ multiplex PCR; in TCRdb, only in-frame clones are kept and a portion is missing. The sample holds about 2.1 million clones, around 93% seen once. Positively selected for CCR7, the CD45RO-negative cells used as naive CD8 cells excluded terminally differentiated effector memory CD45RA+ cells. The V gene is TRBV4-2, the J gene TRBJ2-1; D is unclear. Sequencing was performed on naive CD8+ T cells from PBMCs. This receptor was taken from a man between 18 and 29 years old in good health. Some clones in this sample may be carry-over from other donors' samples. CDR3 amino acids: CASSQVLRSYNEQFF. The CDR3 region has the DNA TGTGCCAGCAGCCAAGTCCTACGGTCCTACAATGAGCAGTTCTTC.